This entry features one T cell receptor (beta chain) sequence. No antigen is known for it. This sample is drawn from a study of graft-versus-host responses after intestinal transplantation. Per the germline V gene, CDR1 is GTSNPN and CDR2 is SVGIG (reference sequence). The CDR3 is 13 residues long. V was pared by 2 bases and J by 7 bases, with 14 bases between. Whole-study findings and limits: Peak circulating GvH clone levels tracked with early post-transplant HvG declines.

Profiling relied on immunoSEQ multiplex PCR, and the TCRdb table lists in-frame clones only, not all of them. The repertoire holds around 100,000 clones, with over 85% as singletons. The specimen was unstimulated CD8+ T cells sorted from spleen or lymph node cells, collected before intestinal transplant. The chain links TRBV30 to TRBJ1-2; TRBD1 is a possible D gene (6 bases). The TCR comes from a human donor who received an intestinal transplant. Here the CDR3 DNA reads TGTGCCTGGAGTATAGGGCAGGGGCTTGGCTACACCTTC. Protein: CAWSIGQGLGYTF. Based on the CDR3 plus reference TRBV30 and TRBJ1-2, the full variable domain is SQTIHQWPATLVQPVGSPLSLECTVEGTSNPNLYWYRQAAGRGLQLLFYSVGIGQISSEVPQNLSASRPQDRQFILSSKKLLLSDSGFYLCAWSIGQGLGYTFGSGTRLTVV.